These 20 T cell receptor beta chains were sequenced from one sample in a study of cytomegalovirus exposure and HLA in healthy donors. In the PCR, 60 Vbeta and 13 Jbeta primers were used. Only in-frame clones appear in the TCRdb table, and some are missing; sequencing was by immunoSEQ multiplex PCR. The top ten clones hold around 6% of a sample with 150,000 to 200,000 clones, about 77% of them seen once. Sequencing used PBMCs. The origin of the receptors is a woman aged 30 to 39 in good health and CMV-seropositive.

The DNA of the CDR3 is TGTGCCAGCAGCCGCACGGGAGGCATTCAGTACTTC. It translates to CASSRTGGIQYF. The rearrangement uses TRBV11-3 and TRBJ2-4; the match to TRBD2 covers 7 bases. Looked up from germline, CDR1 is SGHNT and CDR2 is YENEEA. The CDR3 length is 12 residues. V shed 5 bases and J 9 bases; nucleotides not matched to a gene: 4. Filled out from reference TRBV11-3 and TRBJ2-4, the complete variable domain reads EAGVVQSPRYKIIEKKQPVAFWCNPISGHNTLYWYLQNLGQGPELLIRYENEEAVDDSQLPKDRFSAERLKGVDSTLKIQPAELGDSAVYLCASSRTGGIQYFGAGTRLSVL.

CDR3 in amino acids: CATEKLGLGSGEQFF. CDR3 coding DNA: TGTGCCACCGAGAAGTTGGGACTAGGGTCAGGTGAGCAGTTCTTC. V usage is TRBV6-5 and J usage is TRBJ2-1; 8 bases are a match to TRBD2. Germline CDR1 MNHEY, CDR2 SVGAGI. Trimming removed 10 bases from V and 9 bases from J; junction bases left unmatched: 17. CDR3 length equals 15 residues.

V gene TRBV19 combines with J gene TRBJ1-5, with unresolved D. The germline gives CDR1 LNHDA, CDR2 SQIVND (reference sequence). The germline V and J ends were trimmed by 9 bases and 0 bases, with 15 bases remaining between them. The CDR3 runs 15 residues. DNA for the CDR3: TGTGCCAGCCAGTTATTCCCCCTTAGCAATCAGCCCCAGCATTTT. It codes for CASQLFPLSNQPQHF.

This clone has only a few counts. This chain connects TRBV27 to TRBJ1-5; unclear D gene. The CDR3 totals 15 residues. With 5 bases removed from V and 0 bases from J, the gap between germline ends came to 11 bases. CDR1 is MNHEY and CDR2 is SMNVEV in the germline V gene (reference sequence). CDR3 in DNA: TGTGCCAGCAGTCCCCGGTGGAGTAGCAATCAGCCCCAGCATTTT. It translates to CASSPRWSSNQPQHF.

This clone was seen only once. The J gene is TRBJ2-1, the V gene TRBV28; TRBD2 aligns across 9 bases. This CDR3 spans 16 amino acids. Germline CDR1 MDHEN, CDR2 SYDVKM. The V gene end was trimmed by 6 bases and the J gene end by 5 bases; junction bases not matched to a gene: 11. CDR3 in DNA: TGTGCCAGCAGCTCTTTAGCGGGAGTTGTAAACAATGAGCAGTTCTTC. This gives the protein CASSSLAGVVNNEQFF.

This chain links TRBV5-1 with TRBJ2-2; D may be TRBD1 (6 bases). Germline lookup yields CDR1 SGHRS and CDR2 YFSETQ. The CDR3 length is 14 residues. Trimming left V 7 bases short and J 2 bases short, with 12 bases between. The CDR3 loop is CASSGQTNTGELFF. In nucleotides, the CDR3 is TGCGCCAGCTCTGGACAGACTAACACCGGGGAGCTGTTTTTT.

The chain recombines TRBV9 with TRBJ1-2; D gene unclear. This CDR3 region has 16 residues. The V gene's germline CDR1 is SGDLS and CDR2 YYNGEE. V lost 0 bases and J lost 6, with 18 bases in between. CDR3 in amino acids: CASSVDNIPPRDGYTF. The CDR3 coding sequence is TGTGCCAGCAGCGTAGACAATATCCCTCCTCGTGATGGCTACACCTTC.

The V and J genes are TRBV10-3 and TRBJ2-7, with 11 bases lining up with TRBD2. V lost 6 bases, J lost 1 base, and 2 bases stayed unmatched. Germline V gene lookup returns CDR1 ENHRY and CDR2 SYGVKD. The CDR3 extends over 14 amino acids. CDR3 in amino acids: CAIRGTSGSYEQYF. The CDR3 nucleotides are TGTGCCATCAGAGGGACTAGCGGTTCCTACGAGCAGTACTTC.

This chain joins TRBV7-9 and TRBJ2-3; 8 positions agree with TRBD2. The CDR3 loop spans 15 amino acids. Germline lookup yields CDR1 SEHNR and CDR2 FQNEAQ (reference sequence). The V and J ends lost 1 base and 4 bases, in that order; junction bases with no gene match: 4. CDR3 sequence (DNA): TGTGCCAGCAGCTTAGGATCAGCGGGAGCAGATACGCAGTATTTT. Protein sequence: CASSLGSAGADTQYF.

This chain uses TRBV15 with TRBJ2-7; no clear D. The CDR3 runs 16 residues. V shed 0 bases and J shed 6 bases, with 18 bases lying between them. CDR1 is LNHNV and CDR2 is YYDKDF in the germline V gene (reference sequence). CDR3 amino acids: CATSREGSTSFGEQYF. The CDR3, as DNA: TGTGCCACCAGCAGAGAGGGCTCGACCAGCTTCGGCGAGCAGTACTTC.

This clone has just a few counts. V usage is TRBV6-4 and J usage is TRBJ1-2, with 8 bases lining up with TRBD1. Germline CDR1 reads MRHNA; CDR2 reads SNTAGT. There are 13 residues in the CDR3. Losses at the gene ends were 4 bases for V and 5 bases for J; bases not matched to a gene: 3. CDR3 sequence: CASSVGQGYGYTF. CDR3 sequence (DNA): TGTGCCAGCAGTGTCGGACAGGGTTATGGCTACACCTTC.

The chain has TRBV12-1 and TRBJ2-2; the D call in the table, TRBD2, was not verified against the DNA. TRBV12-1 is a listed pseudogene. The CDR3 runs 20 residues. CDR3 sequence: CASSFAQGLAGGKNTGELFF. DNA for the CDR3: TGTGCCAGCAGCTTTGCGCAGGGACTAGCGGGGGGGAAGAACACCGGGGAGCTGTTTTTT.

This clone was observed a handful of times. This chain connects TRBV5-6 to TRBJ1-1; 7 positions match TRBD1. V lost 4 bases to trimming and J lost 0 bases; unmatched junction nucleotides: 0. Germline loops: CDR1 SGHDT, CDR2 YYEEEE. The CDR3 spans 13 residues. CDR3 nucleotide sequence: TGTGCCAGCAGCACAGGGGTGAACACTGAAGCTTTCTTT. Translating it yields CASSTGVNTEAFF.

The chain recombines TRBV4-3 with TRBJ2-2, with 14 bases aligning to TRBD2. CDR1 and CDR2 from the germline V gene are LGHNA and YSLEER. This CDR3 contains 16 residues. J lost 5 bases, V lost 2 bases, and 1 base had no gene match. CDR3 sequence reads: CASSQWTSGGTGELFF. Written as DNA, the CDR3 is TGCGCCAGCAGCCAATGGACTAGCGGGGGGACCGGGGAGCTGTTTTTT.

This clone was recorded a few times. The gene calls are TRBV5-4 and TRBJ1-1, with D uncertain. The CDR3 has 14 amino acids. Trimming left V 6 bases short and J 0 bases short, with 12 bases between. From germline, CDR1 is SGHNT and CDR2 YYREEE (reference sequence). The DNA of the CDR3 is TGTGCCAGCAATTATGCGGGGTTGAACACTGAAGCTTTCTTT. Translating gives CASNYAGLNTEAFF.

The chain carries TRBV5-1 and TRBJ1-1; 7 bases map to TRBD1. Trimming cost V 4 bases and J 0 bases; bases outside gene matches: 0. The germline CDR1 and CDR2 sequences are SGHRS and YFSETQ. There are 13 residues in the CDR3. The CDR3 nucleotides are TGCGCCAGCAGCGACAGGGTGAACACTGAAGCTTTCTTT. This translates into CASSDRVNTEAFF.

The chain is built from TRBV4-3 and TRBJ2-1, with a weak D call TRBD2 (7 bases). Germline V gene sequence: CDR1 LGHNA, CDR2 YSLEER. This CDR3 has 19 amino acids. V lost 1 base and J 4 bases, leaving 23 bases between the germline ends. Here the CDR3 reads CASSQGPQGRGFIYNEQFF. As DNA, the CDR3 is TGCGCCAGCAGCCAAGGCCCCCAGGGGAGGGGGTTTATTTACAATGAGCAGTTCTTC.

The rearrangement links TRBV27 to TRBJ2-1; 13 bases agree with TRBD2. V lost 9 bases and J lost 6; bases outside the gene matches: 2. Germline V gene lookup returns CDR1 MNHEY and CDR2 SMNVEV (reference sequence). The CDR3 loop spans 13 amino acids. The CDR3: CASRLAGGNEQFF. The DNA of the CDR3 is TGTGCCAGTAGACTAGCGGGAGGCAATGAGCAGTTCTTC.

This chain connects TRBV5-1 to TRBJ1-4; the D gene is possibly TRBD1 (6 bases). The CDR3 covers 22 residues. Trimming took off 0 bases at V and 0 bases at J, with 27 bases between the two ends. Germline V gene data show CDR1 as SGHRS and CDR2 as YFSETQ. This CDR3 reads CASSLDPLRQVIVGATNEKLFF. In nucleotides, the CDR3 is TGCGCCAGCAGCTTGGACCCCCTTAGACAGGTTATCGTCGGAGCAACTAATGAAAAACTGTTTTTT.

V gene TRBV10-3 combines with J gene TRBJ2-3, with 9 positions matching TRBD2. The CDR3 length is 15 residues. Per germline, CDR1 ENHRY and CDR2 SYGVKD. With V trimmed by 4 bases and J by 2 bases, 4 bases remained unmatched. The CDR3 is CAISGLAGFTDTQYF. In DNA, the CDR3 is TGTGCCATCAGTGGGCTAGCGGGGTTCACAGATACGCAGTATTTT.